This T cell receptor (beta chain) was recorded in a study of T cell responses to AZD1222 COVID-19 vaccine. Overall study findings and caveats: AZD1222 recipients seropositive at baseline numbered only 6 or 7.

Generated by immunoSEQ multiplex PCR, the TCRdb table keeps only in-frame clones and is missing some. The sample shows around 130,000 clones, roughly nine tenths of them seen only once. This CDR3 region has 14 residues. V lost 1 base and J lost 2, with 9 bases in between. CDR1 is SGHRS and CDR2 is YFSETQ in the germline V gene. With regard to this clone: Its target is not known.

Sequences were derived from peripheral blood, sampled 28 days after the second AZD1222 dose. The chain is built from TRBV5-1 and TRBJ1-1; no reliable D call. The receptor was isolated from an adult who received the AZD1222 COVID-19 vaccine. The chain's CDR3 is CASSLNTDNTEAFF. CDR3 nucleotide sequence: TGCGCCAGCAGCTTGAACACAGACAACACTGAAGCTTTCTTT.